This TCR beta chain was retrieved from a study of cytotoxic CD8 clonotypes in ibrutinib-treated CLL. This CDR3 has 14 amino acids. Trimming took off 3 bases at V and 2 bases at J, with 10 bases between the two ends. Germline CDR1 KGHSH, CDR2 LQKENI. TCRdb's copy holds only in-frame clones and misses some; the assay was immunoSEQ multiplex PCR. The sample records about 89,000 clones, about 78% being singletons. The sequenced sample was PBMCs, obtained after 12 months of ibrutinib treatment. The chain is built from TRBV18 and TRBJ1-2; weak D call: TRBD1 (5 bases). The sequence was collected from a human donor with chronic lymphocytic leukemia. The CDR3 region is CASSPGDLNYGYTF. Written as DNA, the CDR3 is TGTGCCAGCTCACCCGGGGACCTGAACTATGGCTACACCTTC.